This is a list of T cell receptor beta chains from one sample in a study of cytomegalovirus exposure and HLA in healthy donors. TCRdb's copy holds only in-frame clones and misses some; the assay was immunoSEQ multiplex PCR. This table has 110,000 or so clones, about 83% appearing once. Source material: PBMCs. The receptors come from a young man in good health and CMV-seronegative. CDR3s include the opening cysteine and the closing phenylalanine or tryptophan. D genes are given only for firm matches.

TRBJ2-7 TRBV19 - 13 CASSIGGGYEQYF
TRBJ1-2 TRBV5-5 TRBD1 15 CASSPIRGQRDGYTF
TRBJ2-2 TRBV5-8 - 15 CASSLGGVRTGELFF
TRBJ2-7 TRBV28 - 11 CASGTSLEQYF
TRBJ2-5 TRBV7-2 TRBD2 15 CASSQSQAGGETQYF
TRBJ1-2 TRBV5-4 TRBD1 14 CASSTGQGADGYTF
TRBJ2-3 TRBV7-3 - 16 CASSLVVGGMGNTQYF
TRBJ1-1 TRBV10-3 - 14 CAISESARVTEAFF
TRBJ1-2 TRBV10-3 TRBD1 14 CAINPGQSNYGYTF
TRBJ2-7 TRBV28 - 11 CASSPLYEQYF
TRBJ2-2 TRBV9 - 14 CASSPQGGSGELFF
TRBJ2-3 TRBV5-1 - 13 CASSPPGRDTQYF
TRBJ1-2 TRBV5-1 - 14 CASSFGGQSYGYTF
TRBJ1-5 TRBV28 - 17 CASIPSRGGGGNQPQHF
TRBJ2-1 TRBV5-6 - 12 CASSLSRNEQFF
TRBJ2-4 TRBV7-2 TRBD1 15 CASSSNQGAGYIQYF
TRBJ2-1 TRBV28 - 13 CASRRDNYNEQFF
TRBJ2-5 TRBV7-2 TRBD1 14 CASSSGQGWETQYF
TRBJ2-1 TRBV28 TRBD2 16 CASSLFSGGLRDEQFF
TRBJ2-7 TRBV5-5 TRBD1 17 CASSSRREQGAPREQYF
TRBJ1-5 TRBV4-1 - 13 CASGQEGGQPQHF
TRBJ1-5 TRBV5-5 - 16 CASSRRQIYSNQPQHF
TRBJ2-7 TRBV11-2 - 16 CASSLPEPGHFYEQYF
TRBJ1-1 TRBV6-5 - 14 CASSYRGADTEAFF
TRBJ2-7 TRBV28 - 19 CASSLNGGARPALKYEQYF
TRBJ1-5 TRBV7-2 - 15 CASSLGPGGNQPQHF
TRBJ1-4 TRBV27 - 16 CASSSARAGYLGKLFF
TRBJ2-1 TRBV7-6 - 19 CASSLEWVLSAPSYNEQFF
TRBJ1-1 TRBV6-5 - 15 CASSWAAGPHTEAFF
TRBJ2-3 TRBV28 - 16 CASSSGPGSDTDTQYF
TRBJ2-3 TRBV11-2 - 11 CASSHTDTQYF
TRBJ2-7 TRBV5-1 TRBD1 15 CASSLAGTGPYEQYF
TRBJ2-3 TRBV7-2 TRBD2 14 CASRSTSRTDTQYF
TRBJ2-7 TRBV7-9 - 14 CASSPEQGAYEQYF
TRBJ1-5 TRBV28 - 13 CASSLRSRQPQHF
TRBJ2-2 TRBV15 - 16 CATSRGGATNTGELFF
TRBJ1-1 TRBV6-5 TRBD1 14 CASTTTGDGLEAFF
TRBJ1-4 TRBV7-2 - 16 CASSLDSTRVHEKLFF
TRBJ2-7 TRBV6-6 - 15 CASSYSVLGTYEQYF
TRBJ2-7 TRBV9 - 15 CASSVVVGGHYEQYF
TRBJ2-5 TRBV29-1 TRBD2 14 CSVDRLAGGGAQYF
TRBJ2-7 TRBV5-4 TRBD1 14 CASRLGQGNYEQYF
TRBJ2-1 TRBV6-1 - 15 CASSVEGASYNEQFF
TRBJ1-1 TRBV6-6 - 13 CASRALTEAEAFF
TRBJ2-2 TRBV19 TRBD2 14 CASTSGTVTGELFF
TRBJ2-7 TRBV5-4 - 15 CASSLGGRGSYEQYF
TRBJ2-1 TRBV4-1 - 11 CASSQLNEQFF
TRBJ2-1 TRBV25-1 TRBD2 15 CASSPFLGGPNEQFF
TRBJ2-5 TRBV7-3 - 16 CASSLRAGTVRETQYF